This TCR beta chain was found in a study of shared clonotypes between healthy human individuals (dated by TCRdb to 2019 to 2021). Turning to the overall study: A few men and a couple of women, aged 18 to 49 years, made up the cohort. To estimate repertoire size and how much clonotype sharing occurs between individuals, the study deeply sequenced the blood TCR repertoires of roughly 5 healthy adults. Libraries were prepared and TCR repertoires were sequenced by different laboratories using diverse techniques, in order to increase sequencing depth and limit assay-specific biases. Each donor's leukapheresis produced roughly between roughly 0.85 and 10 billion PBMCs. For each donor, CD4 naive and CD4 memory were each given three plates, CD8 naive was given two plates, and CD8 memory was given one plate.

Overall study outcomes, separate from this receptor: When a handful of donors were compared, the shared fraction of clonotypes was about 5.4% for naive CD4, approximately 3.3% for naive CD8, 2% to 2.5% for memory CD4, and 0.4% for memory CD8. Pairwise subsampling indicated that sequencing depth was expected to affect the degree of clonotype sharing among donors. The small number of donors limited the genetic and exposure-history diversity represented. Naive subsets generally had larger estimated clonotype richness than memory subsets did. Even with the large sequencing depth, rarefaction of the sorted-subset datasets indicated that sequencing was incomplete. Clonotypes shared by all four sorted-subset donors showed higher generation probabilities than non-shared clonotypes. Sampling was limited to blood, and TCR repertoires in tissue likely differ from TCR repertoires in blood.

CD8 naive samples consisted of CD45RO-negative cells that were positively selected for CCR7, yielding a CD45RA+CCR7+ population without TemRA cells. Donors were healthy HIV-negative adults with no recently reported acute infections or vaccinations. Only Caucasian adults living in Nashville, Tennessee, USA were represented among the donors. Blood was obtained by leukapheresis, after which PBMCs were separated by Ficoll-Histopaque density gradient centrifugation and cryopreserved in liquid nitrogen vapor phase. Analytical flow cytometry was used to check the purity and quantity of each magnetically sorted T cell population. Genomic DNA was isolated from every sorted fraction and measured by UV absorbance on a Nanodrop 2000c. TCR CDR3 regions were amplified from genomic DNA by multiplex PCR using the deep immunoSEQ assay. Extracted genomic DNA from each cell subset was distributed evenly across all wells of several immunoSEQ 96-well plates, and each plate was treated as a replicate. For sorted subsets, around 0.2 ug of genomic DNA, equivalent to around 29,000 T cell genomes, went into each replicate PCR. Purified libraries were quantified with a Qubit 3.0 fluorometer, sized on a Bioanalyzer 2100, and re-quantified with the KAPA Library Quantification kit. Every immunoSEQ 96-well plate was sequenced on a dedicated single-read 150-cycle Illumina NextSeq 550 flow cell. The original pipeline was this. Because only junctional sequences without quality scores were contained in the immunoSEQ output, filtering matching that applied to full-length reads could not be performed. To assign V/J genes and CDR3, sequences were annotated using PyIR, a Python wrapper for IgBLAST v1.9, with IMGT germline references. Any read was removed if the V/J assignment was weak (E-value above 1e-6), the CDR3 was missing, or the read contained stop codons, out-of-frame junctions, or ambiguous translated residues. V3J clonotypes were defined by identical inferred V gene, J gene, and CDR3 amino acid sequence. To compute the percentage overlap between repertoires, the number of shared unique clonotypes was divided by the size of the smaller repertoire. Repertoire richness was assessed with RTK rarefaction, the Chao1 estimator, and Recon v2.1 estimates of unobserved clonotypes. OLGA was used to compute generation probabilities for all TCRbeta clonotypes that the gDNA method yielded from a handful of donors. The immuneACCESS repertoire file appears here via TCRdb, limited to in-frame rearrangements. These files lack a portion of the clones; in checked studies, under half of the deficit traces to unresolved V genes, and the cause of the others is not known. V and J calls and clone size are copied from that table; D and trimming were computed from the DNA. This sample is represented by more than 2 million clones; roughly 94% of them were singletons. The top ten constitute roughly 1.1% of the sample.

Including cysteine and phenylalanine, the CDR3 has 12 amino acids. Just CDR3 DNA is preserved here, 36 bases in frame from base 1. The junction shows trimming of 4 bases on V and 5 bases on J, plus 11 bases between the germline ends. Taken from the germline V gene, the CDR1 and CDR2 loops are SQVTM and ANQGSEA. This clone was seen once. Its antigen is still unknown. Per-base quality was not reported, and no clone a single base away is much larger than it. The source of this sequence is a man aged 18 to 30 in good health. The sequence is built from TRBV29-1 and TRBJ1-2, with the D gene too uncertain to name. Source material: naive CD8+ T cells sorted from blood. In the paper's terms, the cell subset or site label means: CD45RA+CCR7+. The base sequence is TGCAGCGTTGTCGACGGTGGATATGGCTACACCTTC. The resulting protein is CSVVDGGYGYTF.